Below are 27 T cell receptor beta chains sequenced from a single sample in a study of low-dose radiotherapy and immunotherapy resistance in tumors. Both TCRalpha and TCRbeta chains were reverse transcribed with V-gene-specific primers. TCRs were amplified for 20 to 25 PCR cycles with a constant-region primer and V-primer adapter. TCRdb fed the reads into MiXCR, producing one record per CDR3 protein. The repertoire holds under 75,000 distinct CDR3 sequences, with about 23% as singletons. Time point of the sample: after trial treatment. The treatment here: LDRT plus nivolumab, ipilimumab, low-dose cyclophosphamide and aspirin (RACIN trial). The sequences come from PBMCs, collected after low-dose radiotherapy plus immunotherapy. These receptors were taken from a male donor with prostate cancer.

The table lists this clonotype with many counts. The V and J genes are TRBV14 and TRBJ2-1; D assignment may be TRBD1 or TRBD2 (5 bases each). V was cut by 2 bases and J by 5 bases, with 25 bases left in between. Germline V CDR1 and CDR2: SGHDN, FVKESK. This CDR3 is 19 amino acids long. The CDR3 here is CASSQTGTFTHPLDNEQFF. CDR3 in DNA: TGTGCCAGCAGCCAAACCGGGACCTTCACCCACCCCTTAGACAATGAGCAGTTCTTC.

This clonotype has ten or more counts. This chain connects TRBV20-1 to TRBJ1-6; a possible D gene is TRBD1 (5 bases). The ends were cut back, 3 bases at V and 11 bases at J, with 14 bases in the middle. Germline lookup yields CDR1 DFQATT and CDR2 SNEGSKA (reference sequence). This CDR3 is 13 amino acids long. For the CDR3, the DNA is TGCAGTGCTAGGGGGACGCCAGGAGCACCCCTCCACTTT. As protein: CSARGTPGAPLHF.

The count of this clonotype is one. This likely came from a read error, as a far larger clone is one base away. V usage is TRBV7-3 and J usage is TRBJ2-7; D may be TRBD1 or TRBD2 (7 bases each). V lost 6 bases and J lost 5, with 20 bases in between. Germline V gene data show CDR1 as SGHTA and CDR2 as FQGTGA. This CDR3 has 15 amino acids. This CDR3 reads CASSAHTQGRDEQYF. CDR3 sequence (DNA): TGTGCCAGCAGTGCCCACACACAGGGGAGGGACGAGCAGTACTTC.

This clonotype was recorded at least ten times. This chain joins TRBV9 and TRBJ1-2; a possible D gene is TRBD1 (5 bases). V lost 4 bases to trimming and J lost 2 bases, with 15 bases between them. This CDR3 comprises 15 residues. Germline CDR1 reads SGDLS; CDR2 reads YYNGEE. CDR3: CASSPSGGGNYGYTF. The CDR3 bases are TGTGCCAGCAGCCCCAGCGGGGGTGGGAACTATGGCTACACCTTC.

This clonotype was seen repeatedly, ten times or more. The chain links TRBV6-2 or TRBV6-3 to TRBJ1-2; 7 bases fit TRBD1. The V and J ends lost 0 bases and 2 bases, in that order; junction bases with no gene match: 6. The length of the CDR3 is 16 residues. The germline V gene encodes CDR1 MNHEY and CDR2 SVGEGT. CDR3: CASSYSRTGGNYGYTF. In nucleotides, the CDR3 is TGTGCCAGCAGTTACTCGCGGACAGGTGGAAACTATGGCTACACCTTC.

This clonotype was seen many times. The chain joins TRBV12-3 or TRBV12-4 to TRBJ2-2; D is unclear. Deletions cut 5 bases from V and 4 bases from J, with 5 bases between. This CDR3 spans 12 amino acids. CDR3 in amino acids: CASSPSTGELFF. The CDR3 DNA reads TGTGCCAGCAGTCCATCCACCGGGGAGCTGTTTTTT.

The rearrangement joins TRBV6-2 or TRBV6-3 to TRBJ2-3; 11 nucleotides match TRBD1. This CDR3 spans 17 amino acids. V was pared by 5 bases and J by 1 base, with 8 bases of the junction left unmatched. Looked up from germline, CDR1 is MNHEY and CDR2 is SVGEGT. For the CDR3, the DNA is TGTGCCAGCAGTCCTCACCCGGGACAGGGGGGCACAGATACGCAGTATTTT. The encoded protein is CASSPHPGQGGTDTQYF.

At least ten counts were recorded for this clonotype. The chain links TRBV20-1 to TRBJ2-1, with D maybe TRBD1 (6 bases). The germline V and J ends were trimmed by 0 bases and 1 base, with 22 bases remaining between them. Germline CDR1 DFQATT, CDR2 SNEGSKA (reference sequence). This CDR3 is built from 19 residues. CDR3 sequence reads: CSARDLPVRQGQSYNEQFF. As DNA, the CDR3 is TGCAGTGCTAGAGATCTTCCCGTTCGTCAGGGACAATCCTACAATGAGCAGTTCTTC.

Ten or more counts support this clonotype. DNA of the CDR3: TGTGCCAGCCTACGGGCCTCAGTGTACGAGCAGTACTTC. Amino acids: CASLRASVYEQYF. The chain has TRBV5-3 and TRBJ2-7; D is unresolved. TRBV5-3 is given ORF status, its function remaining uncertain. V was trimmed by 8 bases and J by 4 bases, leaving 16 bases between them. The CDR3 covers 13 residues.

Judged by abundance, this clonotype is medium-sized. The chain combines TRBV7-9 with TRBJ2-5, with unresolved D. The CDR3 is 13 residues long. The ends were cut back, 4 bases at V and 2 bases at J, with 8 bases in the middle. From germline, CDR1 is SEHNR and CDR2 FQNEAQ (reference sequence). The CDR3: CASSSTVQETQYF. In DNA, the CDR3 is TGTGCCAGCAGCTCGACCGTGCAAGAGACCCAGTACTTC. The whole variable domain, filled in from reference TRBV7-9 and TRBJ2-5, reads DTGVSQNPRHKITKRGQNVTFRCDPISEHNRLYWYRQTLGQGPEFLTYFQNEAQLEKSRLLSDRFSAERPKGSFSTLEIQRTEQGDSAMYLCASSSTVQETQYFGPGTRLLVL.

The sample holds many counts of this clonotype. J is TRBJ1-1 and V is TRBV3-1; D perhaps matches TRBD1 (5 bases). Germline CDR1 and CDR2: LGHDT and YNNKEL (reference sequence). The ends were cut back, 3 bases at V and 11 bases at J, with 19 bases in the middle. The CDR3 loop spans 14 amino acids. CDR3 sequence: CASSQSLRVEEAFF. For the CDR3, the DNA is TGTGCCAGCAGCCAGTCACTCAGGGTGGAGGAGGCTTTCTTT.

This clonotype was detected ten times or more. The genes are TRBV27 and TRBJ2-1; 9 positions match TRBD1. The CDR3 extends over 17 amino acids. Germline V gene sequence: CDR1 MNHEY, CDR2 SMNVEV (reference sequence). The junction had 18 bases not matched to a gene; V was cut back by 5 bases and J by 10 bases. The CDR3, as DNA: TGTGCCAGCAGTCCAGGGTCCGGACAGGGGCTATTATGGGAGCAGTTCTTC. It is translated as CASSPGSGQGLLWEQFF.

V is TRBV20-1 and J is TRBJ1-1; TRBD1 aligns across 7 bases. V gave up 3 bases and J gave up 12 bases; unmatched junction bases: 16. Germline V gene data show CDR1 as DFQATT and CDR2 as SNEGSKA (reference sequence). This CDR3 spans 14 amino acids. The CDR3 reads CSASIDRVAVVTFF. The CDR3 DNA follows: TGCAGTGCTAGTATTGACAGGGTTGCTGTCGTAACTTTCTTT.

This clonotype has at least ten counts. This rearrangement joins TRBV5-6 to TRBJ2-5; TRBD2 agrees at 8 bases. The length of the CDR3 is 15 residues. Germline trimming cut 0 bases from V and 2 bases from J; bases unmatched to any gene: 3. Germline assignment: CDR1 SGHDT and CDR2 YYEEEE. CDR3 protein: CASSLGLAGQETQYF. As DNA, the CDR3 is TGTGCCAGCAGCTTGGGTTTAGCGGGGCAAGAGACCCAGTACTTC. The variable domain in full, completed from reference TRBV5-6 and TRBJ2-5, reads DAGVTQSPTHLIKTRGQQVTLRCSPKSGHDTVSWYQQALGQGPQFIFQYYEEEERQRGNFPDRFSGHQFPNYSSELNVNALLLGDSALYLCASSLGLAGQETQYFGPGTRLLVL.

In the case of this clonotype: A far larger clone is just one base off, so this is likely a read error. The gene calls are TRBV6-8 and TRBJ1-5, with D hard to call. This CDR3 region has 15 residues. CDR1 and CDR2 (germline): MNHGY, SAAAGT. The CDR3 DNA reads as TGTGCCAGCAGACCCGGGGATTACGGCAATCAGCCCCAGCGTTTT. Residues: CASRPGDYGNQPQRF.

This clonotype appeared many times. This chain uses TRBV7-2 with TRBJ1-1; D is unresolved. The CDR3 is made up of 13 amino acids. The V end lost 5 bases, the J end lost 1 base, and 8 bases lay between the germline ends. From germline, CDR1 is SGHTA and CDR2 FQGNSA. The CDR3 reads CASSPSGNTEAFF. In DNA, the CDR3 is TGTGCCAGCAGCCCTTCTGGGAACACTGAAGCTTTCTTT.

This clonotype appeared many times. The chain couples TRBV2 to TRBJ1-3; 8 bases agree with TRBD1. V was clipped by 3 bases and J by 0 bases; unmatched bases: 1. Germline CDR1 reads SNHLY; CDR2 reads FYNNEI. The CDR3 spans 15 residues. The CDR3 protein is CASSDTGGSGNTIYF. The CDR3 nucleotides are TGTGCCAGCAGTGATACAGGGGGCTCTGGAAACACCATATATTTT.

This clonotype has at least ten counts. This chain links TRBV5-6 with TRBJ1-1; the D gene is possibly TRBD1 (6 bases). Germline values: CDR1 SGHDT, CDR2 YYEEEE. Trimming removed 4 bases from V and 1 base from J, with 17 bases in between. The CDR3 has 16 amino acids. The CDR3 nucleotides read TGTGCCAGCAGCGAGGGGGGTGGCAGAACGAACACTGAAGCTTTCTTT. Amino acids: CASSEGGGRTNTEAFF.

The sample holds many counts of this clonotype. A far larger clone is only one base removed, so a read error is likely. The gene calls are TRBV5-4 and TRBJ2-7; TRBD1 is a possible D gene (5 bases). CDR3 size: 15 residues. Between the trimmed V and J ends, which lost 4 bases and 7 bases, there was a span of 21 bases. Germline V lookup: CDR1 SGHNT, CDR2 YYREEE (reference sequence). DNA of the CDR3: TGTGCCAGCAGCCTCGGGCCAGGGAATTACAATGAGCAGTACTTC. It codes for CASSLGPGNYNEQYF.

This clonotype was detected ten times or more. This sequence joins TRBV28 and TRBJ2-3; 7 bases are a match to TRBD2. V lost 2 bases to trimming and J lost 12 bases; unmatched junction nucleotides: 14. The CDR3 spans 15 residues. Germline V lookup: CDR1 MDHEN, CDR2 SYDVKM. The CDR3: CASSLRDLGGLRQYF. CDR3 DNA: TGTGCCAGCAGTTTAAGGGACCTGGGGGGACTACGCCAGTATTTT.

This clonotype was seen at least ten times. The gene calls are TRBV9 and TRBJ2-3, with 8 nucleotides matching TRBD2. Germline CDR1 reads SGDLS; CDR2 reads YYNGEE. Trimming took 4 bases from V and 2 from J; bases not matched to a gene: 9. CDR3 size: 16 residues. CDR3 protein: CASSPWGGGSTDTQYF. In DNA form, the CDR3 reads TGTGCCAGCAGCCCGTGGGGCGGGGGGTCCACAGATACGCAGTATTTT.

In regard to this clonotype: A far larger clone is off by one base, so a read error is likely. The V call is TRBV2, the J call TRBJ2-1; TRBD2 might be the D (6 bases). This CDR3 has 14 amino acids. V was trimmed by 6 bases and J by 13 bases, leaving 22 bases between them. Germline V lookup: CDR1 SNHLY, CDR2 FYNNEI. The CDR3 sequence is CASSLTQGGETQFF. In nucleotides, the CDR3 is TGTGCCAGCAGCTTGACCCAGGGAGGCGAGACCCAGTTCTTC.

This clonotype was counted ten times or more. The J gene is TRBJ1-5, the V gene TRBV20-1, with TRBD1 as a possible D gene (5 bases). The CDR3 runs to 15 residues. The germline gives CDR1 DFQATT, CDR2 SNEGSKA (reference sequence). Deletions cut 0 bases from V and 0 bases from J, with 9 bases between. Written as DNA, the CDR3 is TGCAGTGCTAGAGATTGGGGGGATAGCAATCAGCCCCAGCATTTT. It specifies CSARDWGDSNQPQHF.

This clonotype was detected many times. This rearrangement joins TRBV4-3 to TRBJ2-2; D perhaps matches TRBD2 (6 bases). With 1 base removed from V and 7 bases from J, the gap between germline ends came to 19 bases. This CDR3 region has 17 residues. Looked up from germline, CDR1 is LGHNA and CDR2 is YSLEER. DNA of the CDR3: TGCGCCAGCAGCCAAGCTCCCGGCCAGGGAGGAGGCGGGGAGCTGTTTTTT. This sequence encodes CASSQAPGQGGGGELFF.

This clonotype occurred a few times. This chain links TRBV6-1 with TRBJ2-3, with 7 bases that match TRBD2. With 0 bases clipped from V and 4 bases from J, the junction kept 7 bases outside the gene matches. Germline CDR1 and CDR2: MNHNS and SASEGT. The CDR3 spans 16 residues. CDR3 amino acids: CASSEALRGGADTQYF. CDR3 coding DNA: TGTGCCAGCAGTGAAGCGCTTCGCGGGGGTGCAGATACGCAGTATTTT.

At least ten counts were recorded for this clonotype. The chain joins TRBV6-6 to TRBJ1-2, with 8 bases identical to TRBD1. Losses at the gene ends were 6 bases for V and 3 bases for J; bases not matched to a gene: 9. The germline gives CDR1 MNHNY, CDR2 SVGAGI (reference sequence). There are 15 residues in the CDR3. The CDR3 region is CASRPRTGSYYGYTF. The DNA of the CDR3 is TGTGCCAGCAGACCCAGGACAGGGTCTTACTATGGCTACACCTTC.

This clonotype has ten or more counts. The chain joins TRBV18 to TRBJ2-2, with 8 bases fitting TRBD1. The CDR3 has 16 residues. Trimming cost V 3 bases and J 4 bases; bases outside gene matches: 7. Germline V gives CDR1 KGHSH, CDR2 LQKENI. The CDR3 is CASSPIGQGGTGELFF. In nucleotides, the CDR3 is TGTGCCAGCTCACCCATTGGACAGGGTGGCACCGGGGAGCTGTTTTTT.